These 29 T cell receptor beta chains were sequenced from one sample in a study of blood T cell repertoires in COVID-19. Generated by immunoSEQ multiplex PCR, the TCRdb table keeps only in-frame clones and is missing some. The table lists about 36,000 clones, roughly four fifths of them singletons. Source material: peripheral blood. The source of these receptors is a human donor in a cohort sampled during active or convalescent COVID-19. The donor label of this sample is uncertain.

The genes are TRBV12-3 or TRBV12-4 and TRBJ1-2; perhaps TRBD1 as D (6 bases). The ends were cut back, 4 bases at V and 5 bases at J, with 8 bases in the middle. CDR3 size: 12 residues. CDR3 nucleotides: TGTGCCAGCAGTTCAGGGGTTTATGGCTACACCTTC. This sequence encodes CASSSGVYGYTF.

This clone was detected a few times. The J gene is TRBJ2-7, the V gene TRBV24-1, with D possibly TRBD1 on 6 matching bases. CDR1 is KGHDR, CDR2 SFDVKD, per germline. The CDR3 length is 16 residues. V was cut by 4 bases and J by 5 bases, with 20 bases left in between. The CDR3 here is CATSDPTGTKYDEQYF. The CDR3, as DNA: TGTGCCACCAGTGACCCAACCGGGACAAAATACGACGAGCAGTACTTC.

There are a few counts of this clone. The chain couples TRBV19 to TRBJ1-1; TRBD1 matches 8 bases. V trimming: 5 bases; J trimming: 3 bases; junction bases outside the gene matches: 8. The CDR3 extends over 15 amino acids. Germline V lookup: CDR1 LNHDA, CDR2 SQIVND (reference sequence). CDR3 nucleotide sequence: TGTGCCAGTAGTTCCTTGACAGGGGTTGACACTGAAGCTTTCTTT. Translation gives CASSSLTGVDTEAFF.

The V gene is TRBV24-1, the J gene TRBJ2-7, with 8 bases that match TRBD1. The ends lost 2 bases at V and 7 bases at J; junction bases unmatched: 9. CDR1 is KGHDR and CDR2 is SFDVKD in the germline V gene. The CDR3 runs 15 residues. The CDR3 DNA reads TGTGCCACCAGTGATTCCAGGACAGGGTTAGGGGAGCAGTACTTC. The encoded protein is CATSDSRTGLGEQYF.

This rearrangement joins TRBV6-5 to TRBJ1-2; 8 nucleotides match TRBD1. Germline CDR1 and CDR2: MNHEY and SVGAGI. The CDR3 loop spans 15 amino acids. With 7 bases clipped from V and 7 bases from J, the junction kept 14 bases outside the gene matches. The CDR3: CASTTGQAMGSGYTF. CDR3 nucleotide sequence: TGTGCCAGCACCACGGGACAGGCGATGGGTTCTGGCTACACCTTC.

The chain joins TRBV29-1 to TRBJ1-1; 8 bases agree with TRBD1. V was pared by 7 bases and J by 6 bases, with 7 bases of the junction left unmatched. Germline CDR1 and CDR2: SQVTM and ANQGSEA. The CDR3 consists of 12 residues. CDR3 sequence: CSGSGGAAEAFF. CDR3 nucleotides: TGCAGCGGTTCAGGGGGCGCGGCTGAAGCTTTCTTT. The variable domain in full, completed from reference TRBV29-1 and TRBJ1-1, reads SAVISQKPSRDICQRGTSLTIQCQVDSQVTMMFWYRQQPGQSLTLIATANQGSEATYESGFVIDKFPISRPNLTFSTLTVSNMSPEDSSIYLCSGSGGAAEAFFGQGTRLTVV.

This clone is a singleton in its sample. The CDR3 region is CASSTYEQYF. The DNA of the CDR3 is TGTGCCAGCAGCACGTACGAGCAGTACTTC. V is TRBV21-1 and J is TRBJ2-7; the D segment call TRBD2 is taken from the table without a DNA check. TRBV21-1 is flagged as a pseudogene. The CDR3 sequence is 10 residues long.

This clone was found a few times. V usage is TRBV19 and J usage is TRBJ2-1; TRBD2 matches 13 bases. J was trimmed by 5 bases and V by 4 bases; bases with no gene match: 5. CDR1 is LNHDA, CDR2 SQIVND, per germline (reference sequence). The CDR3 runs to 16 residues. The CDR3 DNA reads as TGTGCCAGTAGTAGTGCGGGGACTAGCGGGGACAATGAGCAGTTCTTC. As protein: CASSSAGTSGDNEQFF. Together with reference TRBV19 and TRBJ2-1, the CDR3 gives the full variable domain: DGGITQSPKYLFRKEGQNVTLSCEQNLNHDAMYWYRQDPGQGLRLIYYSQIVNDFQKGDIAEGYSVSREKKESFPLTVTSAQKNPTAFYLCASSSAGTSGDNEQFFGPGTRLTVL.

The CDR3, as DNA: TGTGCCTGGAGTGGCGGGGTTAATCAGCCCCAGCATTTT. This sequence encodes CAWSGGVNQPQHF. This chain joins TRBV30 and TRBJ1-5; no clear D. CDR1 and CDR2 from the germline V gene are GTSNPN and SVGIG (reference sequence). Trimming stripped 1 base from V and 4 bases from J, with 8 bases between. The CDR3 spans 13 residues. The full variable domain, completed using reference TRBV30 and TRBJ1-5, is SQTIHQWPATLVQPVGSPLSLECTVEGTSNPNLYWYRQAAGRGLQLLFYSVGIGQISSEVPQNLSASRPQDRQFILSSKKLLLSDSGFYLCAWSGGVNQPQHFGDGTRLSIL.

This clone was picked up one time. The J gene is TRBJ2-5, the V gene TRBV5-5; possibly TRBD2 for D (6 bases). The CDR3 extends over 14 amino acids. Germline lookup yields CDR1 SGHKS and CDR2 YYEKEE (reference sequence). The V end was cut by 0 bases, the J end by 4 bases, with 10 bases between. The CDR3 region has the DNA TGTGCCAGCAGCTTGGGCCCGGGAGCAGAGACCCAGTACTTC. Translation: CASSLGPGAETQYF.

As concerns this clone: Mismatch with germline at one junction end may stem from a read error. The chain joins TRBV7-7 to TRBJ2-5; possible D gene TRBD2, 7 bases. Germline V gene lookup returns CDR1 SSHAT and CDR2 FNYEAQ (reference sequence). This CDR3 is 15 amino acids long. For the CDR3, the DNA is TGTGCTAGCAGTCCCCGGGGGGAAGGGGGAGAGACCCAGTACTTC. This codes for CASSPRGEGGETQYF. Full variable domain (rest looked up from reference TRBV7-7 and TRBJ2-5): GAGVSQSPRYKVTKRGQDVTLRCDPISSHATLYWYQQALGQGPEFLTYFNYEAQPDKSGLPSDRFSAERPEGSISTLTIQRTEQRDSAMYRCASSPRGEGGETQYFGPGTRLLVL.

This clone occurred once. This chain connects TRBV24-1 to TRBJ2-1; tentative D call: TRBD2 (6 bases). This CDR3 is built from 12 residues. V was clipped by 4 bases and J by 10 bases, with 10 bases between them. CDR1 is KGHDR, CDR2 SFDVKD, per germline. CDR3 DNA sequence: TGTGCCACCAGTGACCATCGGGGGGAGCAGTTCTTC. It codes for CATSDHRGEQFF.

The chain uses TRBV7-9 and TRBJ1-5, with no clear D. The CDR3 consists of 12 residues. Germline V lookup: CDR1 SEHNR, CDR2 FQNEAQ (reference sequence). The ends were cut back, 6 bases at V and 7 bases at J, with 10 bases in the middle. The CDR3 protein is CASSYGEQPQHF. CDR3 bases: TGTGCCAGCAGTTACGGGGAACAGCCCCAGCATTTT.

V and J are TRBV24-1 and TRBJ1-1, with D perhaps matching TRBD1 (5 bases). V lost 3 bases and J lost 11, with 12 bases in between. Germline V gives CDR1 KGHDR, CDR2 SFDVKD. The CDR3 contains 12 residues. The CDR3 loop reads CATSDGPRAAFF. In nucleotides, the CDR3 is TGTGCCACCAGTGATGGGCCCAGGGCGGCTTTCTTT.

This clone has just one count. The chain has TRBV18 and TRBJ1-5; perhaps TRBD1 as D (6 bases). V was clipped by 4 bases and J by 3 bases, with 13 bases between them. The CDR3 covers 15 residues. Germline CDR1 and CDR2: KGHSH and LQKENI. In nucleotides, the CDR3 is TGTGCCAGCTCACTTGACAGGAGCTCCAATCAGCCCCAGCATTTT. Its protein product is CASSLDRSSNQPQHF.

This chain joins TRBV2 and TRBJ2-5; D is perhaps TRBD2 (5 bases). This CDR3 is built from 14 residues. Trimming took 2 bases from V and 2 from J, leaving 9 bases between them. The germline V gene encodes CDR1 SNHLY and CDR2 FYNNEI. The CDR3 nucleotides are TGTGCCAGCAGTGAACCTACTAGGCAAGAGACCCAGTACTTC. This gives the protein CASSEPTRQETQYF.

J is TRBJ1-4 and V is TRBV24-1; possibly TRBD1 for D (5 bases). The germline V gene encodes CDR1 KGHDR and CDR2 SFDVKD. This CDR3 is built from 12 residues. Trimming took 12 bases from V and 6 from J, leaving 13 bases between them. DNA for the CDR3: TGTGCCCTTTCGGACAACCATGAAAAACTGTTTTTT. Protein: CALSDNHEKLFF.

This chain links TRBV11-2 with TRBJ2-7; D perhaps matches TRBD1 (5 bases). Germline CDR1 is SGHAT and CDR2 is FQNNGV. Trimming shortened V by 1 base and J by 2 bases, and 9 bases separated the two germline ends. CDR3 size: 14 residues. CDR3 sequence reads: CASSLVAGPYEQYF. The DNA of the CDR3 is TGTGCCAGCAGCTTAGTAGCAGGGCCCTACGAGCAGTACTTC.

The J gene is TRBJ1-5, the V gene TRBV27, with 7 bases identical to TRBD1. V was clipped by 6 bases and J by 4 bases; unmatched bases: 3. The CDR3 loop spans 13 amino acids. Germline V gene data show CDR1 as MNHEY and CDR2 as SMNVEV (reference sequence). DNA of the CDR3: TGTGCCAGCAGAACGACAGGGAATCAGCCCCAGCATTTT. It translates to CASRTTGNQPQHF.

Of note for this clone: A junction boundary mismatches the germline segment, possibly from a read error. The chain recombines TRBV18 with TRBJ1-5; the match to TRBD1 covers 8 bases. The length of the CDR3 is 14 residues. The germline gives CDR1 KGHSH, CDR2 LQKENI. The CDR3 DNA follows: TGTGCCAGCTCACCATCAGGGGGCAACCAGCCCCAGCATTTT. Its protein product is CASSPSGGNQPQHF.

V usage is TRBV2 and J usage is TRBJ2-3; perhaps TRBD2 as D (6 bases). Germline loops: CDR1 SNHLY, CDR2 FYNNEI. This CDR3 is built from 13 residues. The V end was cut by 7 bases, the J end by 8 bases, with 16 bases between. In DNA, the CDR3 is TGTGCCAGCAAGGTGGAGGGAAGGGGTACGCAGTATTTT. Residues: CASKVEGRGTQYF. The full variable domain, with the rest looked up from reference TRBV2 and TRBJ2-3, is EPEVTQTPSHQVTQMGQEVILRCVPISNHLYFYWYRQILGQKVEFLVSFYNNEISEKSEIFDDQFSVERPDGSNFTLKIRSTKLEDSAMYFCASKVEGRGTQYFGPGTRLTVL.

The genes are TRBV11-2 and TRBJ1-1, with 9 nucleotides matching TRBD1. Trimming removed 6 bases from V and 10 bases from J; junction bases left unmatched: 6. The CDR3 contains 12 residues. Germline values: CDR1 SGHAT, CDR2 FQNNGV. The CDR3 coding sequence is TGTGCCAGCAGTCGGGACAGGGAACGAGCTTTCTTT. Protein: CASSRDRERAFF.

The chain links TRBV7-8 to TRBJ1-5; D is uncertain. Germline V lookup: CDR1 SGHVS, CDR2 FQNEAQ. The CDR3 covers 16 residues. Trimming stripped 5 bases from V and 3 bases from J, with 17 bases between. The CDR3 DNA reads TGTGCCAGCAGCACCGGCATGGGTCAGGCCAATCAGCCCCAGCATTTT. The encoded protein is CASSTGMGQANQPQHF.

This clone came up a few times. This chain connects TRBV25-1 to TRBJ2-7, with 7 bases fitting TRBD2. The CDR3 totals 13 residues. With 8 bases clipped from V and 3 bases from J, the junction kept 7 bases outside the gene matches. Germline V gives CDR1 MGHDK, CDR2 SYGVNS. The CDR3 sequence: CASGSGSFYEQYF. The CDR3 DNA sequence: TGTGCCAGCGGTAGCGGGTCTTTCTACGAGCAGTACTTC.

The rearrangement links TRBV7-3 to TRBJ2-2; 9 nucleotides align to TRBD2. The germline V gene has CDR1 SGHTA and CDR2 FQGTGA. CDR3 length equals 17 residues. J lost 5 bases, V lost 0 bases, and 7 bases had no gene match. CDR3 sequence (DNA): TGTGCCAGCAGCTTAACCGCGGGAGGGCCGTGGACCGGGGAGCTGTTTTTT. This codes for CASSLTAGGPWTGELFF.

The V and J genes are TRBV5-6 and TRBJ2-2; 12 bases line up with TRBD2. J lost 1 base, V lost 0 bases, and 1 base had no gene match. CDR1 is SGHDT and CDR2 is YYEEEE in the germline V gene. CDR3 length: 17 amino acids. Here the CDR3 DNA reads TGTGCCAGCAGCTTGGGACTAGCGGGGGAGAACACCGGGGAGCTGTTTTTT. This codes for CASSLGLAGENTGELFF.

The chain uses TRBV24-1 and TRBJ2-3; D gene unclear. V dropped 1 base and J dropped 4 bases, with 11 bases sitting between them. Germline V gives CDR1 KGHDR, CDR2 SFDVKD. This CDR3 contains 15 residues. The DNA of the CDR3 is TGTGCCACCAGTGATTTTGCAGGCCCCTCAGATACGCAGTATTTT. This translates into CATSDFAGPSDTQYF.

The table lists this clone with a few counts. The chain employs TRBV4-3 and TRBJ1-1; the D gene is possibly TRBD1 (6 bases). CDR3 size: 14 residues. V dropped 0 bases and J dropped 8 bases, with 13 bases sitting between them. The germline CDR1 and CDR2 sequences are LGHNA and YSLEER. The CDR3 region has the DNA TGCGCCAGCAGCCAAGACCTACAGGGAGCAGAAGCTTTCTTT. Its translation is CASSQDLQGAEAFF.

This clone occurred a few times. This chain links TRBV5-1 with TRBJ2-2; 9 bases are a match to TRBD1. J was trimmed by 6 bases and V by 5 bases; bases with no gene match: 14. The CDR3 extends over 17 amino acids. Germline CDR1 SGHRS, CDR2 YFSETQ. The CDR3 spells CASRSTRGQGVAGELFF. The CDR3 DNA reads as TGCGCCAGCAGGTCGACTAGGGGACAGGGAGTCGCCGGGGAGCTGTTTTTT.